Below, 17 T cell receptor beta chains from the same sample are listed, as sequenced in a study of CD8 T cells in Susac syndrome. RNA amounts of about 0.45 to 1 ug underwent reverse transcription with random hexamers. Each CDR3 protein gets one entry after TCRdb re-called the immunoSEQ multiplex PCR reads with MiXCR. Of 150,000 to 160,000 distinct CDR3 sequences in the sample, 85% to 95% are singletons; the top ten hold approximately 0.17%. Sample: CD4+ T cells from PBMCs. These receptors originate from a human donor with Susac syndrome.

The chain's CDR3 is CASSLGLAGAKYQETQYF. For the CDR3, the DNA is TGTGCCAGCAGCCTGGGACTAGCGGGGGCCAAGTACCAAGAGACCCAGTACTTC. V usage is TRBV5-4 and J usage is TRBJ2-5, with 14 bases identical to TRBD2. CDR1 is SGHNT and CDR2 is YYREEE in the germline V gene (reference sequence). The length of the CDR3 is 18 residues. The J segment lost 0 bases and the V segment lost 4 bases, leaving 8 bases of the junction unmatched. The full variable domain, completed using reference TRBV5-4 and TRBJ2-5, is ETGVTQSPTHLIKTRGQQVTLRCSSQSGHNTVSWYQQALGQGPQFIFQYYREEENGRGNFPPRFSGLQFPNYSSELNVNALELDDSALYLCASSLGLAGAKYQETQYFGPGTRLLVL.

The rearrangement joins TRBV12-3 or TRBV12-4 to TRBJ2-4, with D possibly TRBD1 on 6 matching bases. This CDR3 spans 13 amino acids. V dropped 4 bases and J dropped 6 bases, with 10 bases sitting between them. CDR3 DNA sequence: TGTGCCAGCAGTTGGACAGTGATAAACATTCAGTACTTC. It specifies CASSWTVINIQYF.

This rearrangement joins TRBV4-3 to TRBJ1-6; D is undetermined. The CDR3 runs to 14 residues. Deletions cut 3 bases from V and 3 bases from J, with 6 bases between. Germline assignment: CDR1 LGHNA and CDR2 YSLEER. DNA for the CDR3: TGCGCCAGCAGCCAGAAGAACTATAATTCACCCCTCCACTTT. Translated, it gives CASSQKNYNSPLHF.

The chain has TRBV7-3 and TRBJ1-1, with 12 nucleotides matching TRBD1. V was clipped by 8 bases and J by 6 bases; unmatched bases: 1. The CDR3 covers 12 residues. From germline, CDR1 is SGHTA and CDR2 FQGTGA. This chain's CDR3 is CASGTGGPEAFF. The CDR3 nucleotides read TGTGCCAGCGGGACAGGGGGCCCTGAAGCTTTCTTT.

The rearrangement uses TRBV20-1 and TRBJ2-1, with 8 bases aligning to TRBD2. The CDR3 is made up of 14 amino acids. Germline CDR1 DFQATT, CDR2 SNEGSKA (reference sequence). Germline trimming cut 5 bases from V and 8 bases from J; bases unmatched to any gene: 11. CDR3 coding DNA: TGCAGTGCTCGGGAGCGGGGGCCCCGAGATGAGCAGTTCTTC. Its protein product is CSARERGPRDEQFF.

This clonotype has only one observation. The CDR3 loop is CASSQETGGWNEQFF. As DNA, the CDR3 is TGTGCCAGCAGCCAAGAAACAGGGGGCTGGAATGAGCAGTTCTTC. The V call is TRBV14, the J call TRBJ2-1; 9 bases agree with TRBD1. This CDR3 contains 15 residues. With 0 bases clipped from V and 7 bases from J, the junction kept 4 bases outside the gene matches. The V gene's germline CDR1 is SGHDN and CDR2 FVKESK.

V and J are TRBV5-6 and TRBJ1-2; D gene uncertain. Germline CDR1 is SGHDT and CDR2 is YYEEEE. Trimming left V 2 bases short and J 7 bases short, with 24 bases between. This CDR3 has 17 residues. The CDR3: CASSFKSSANKPPGYTF. The CDR3 DNA reads TGTGCCAGCAGCTTTAAATCGTCAGCAAACAAGCCTCCTGGCTACACCTTC.

The chain carries TRBV27 and TRBJ1-1; D remains unclear. Germline lookup yields CDR1 MNHEY and CDR2 SMNVEV (reference sequence). With 6 bases removed from V and 3 bases from J, the gap between germline ends came to 11 bases. CDR3 size: 13 residues. The CDR3 loop is CASSHMWDTEAFF. CDR3 bases: TGTGCCAGCAGCCATATGTGGGACACTGAAGCTTTCTTT.

V and J are TRBV30 and TRBJ1-4; D is undetermined. The CDR3 sequence is 15 residues long. Trimming shortened V by 0 bases and J by 0 bases, and 8 bases separated the two germline ends. Per germline, CDR1 GTSNPN and CDR2 SVGIG (reference sequence). Here the CDR3 reads CAWSVLCPTNEKLFF. The CDR3 DNA is TGTGCCTGGAGTGTTCTTTGTCCAACTAATGAAAAACTGTTTTTT. Supplemented by reference TRBV30 and TRBJ1-4, the full variable domain reads SQTIHQWPATLVQPVGSPLSLECTVEGTSNPNLYWYRQAAGRGLQLLFYSVGIGQISSEVPQNLSASRPQDRQFILSSKKLLLSDSGFYLCAWSVLCPTNEKLFFGSGTQLSVL.

The chain has TRBV24-1 and TRBJ2-4, with 7 bases matching TRBD2. This CDR3 has 12 amino acids. Germline assignment: CDR1 KGHDR and CDR2 SFDVKD. V lost 5 bases to trimming and J lost 8 bases; unmatched junction nucleotides: 2. CDR3 protein: CATSGTRDIQYF. The CDR3 DNA reads as TGTGCCACCAGTGGGACTAGGGACATTCAGTACTTC.

V and J are TRBV18 and TRBJ2-3, with unresolved D. Per germline, CDR1 KGHSH and CDR2 LQKENI. The CDR3 is made up of 13 amino acids. The V end was cut by 0 bases, the J end by 6 bases, with 7 bases between. The CDR3 reads CASSPPALDTQYF. The CDR3 coding sequence is TGTGCCAGCTCACCACCAGCTCTGGATACGCAGTATTTT.

V is TRBV19 and J is TRBJ2-5; D gene ambiguous. This CDR3 has 12 amino acids. The germline V gene has CDR1 LNHDA and CDR2 SQIVND (reference sequence). V was clipped by 3 bases and J by 5 bases, with 7 bases between them. In nucleotides, the CDR3 is TGTGCCAGTAGTATTAACGAGGAGACCCAGTACTTC. As protein: CASSINEETQYF.

The genes are TRBV7-6 and TRBJ2-1, with TRBD2 identical over 9 bases. The V gene's germline CDR1 is SGHVS and CDR2 FNYEAQ. V dropped 3 bases and J dropped 10; count of bases not matched to a gene: 13. There are 16 residues in the CDR3. The CDR3 DNA sequence: TGTGCCAGCAGCTTGGGGACTAGCCTTATAATGTTGGAGCAGTTCTTC. Its protein product is CASSLGTSLIMLEQFF.

The chain couples TRBV20-1 to TRBJ1-2, with 8 positions matching TRBD1. The CDR3 has 13 amino acids. V shed 3 bases, J shed 4 bases, and the junction held 4 bases outside the gene matches. The germline V gene has CDR1 DFQATT and CDR2 SNEGSKA (reference sequence). The CDR3 region has the DNA TGCAGTGCTAGTCTACAGGGGGTCTATGGCTACACCTTC. It encodes CSASLQGVYGYTF.

A few counts support this clonotype. V and J are TRBV29-1 and TRBJ1-2; no definite D call. The CDR3 is 10 amino acids. Between the trimmed V and J ends, which lost 4 bases and 8 bases, there was a span of 8 bases. CDR1 and CDR2 (germline): SQVTM, ANQGSEA. The CDR3 DNA sequence: TGCAGCGTTGGAGGGTCCGGCTACACCTTC. Translation: CSVGGSGYTF.

This chain connects TRBV29-1 to TRBJ2-7, with 9 positions matching TRBD1. Germline CDR1 reads SQVTM; CDR2 reads ANQGSEA. The CDR3 runs to 15 residues. Unmatched junction bases numbered 13, after V lost 6 bases and J lost 4 bases. Here the CDR3 DNA reads TGCAGCGTGCCAGCCGGGACAGGGATATGGTACGAGCAGTACTTC. Its protein is CSVPAGTGIWYEQYF.

V is TRBV12-5 and J is TRBJ2-3; D remains unclear. V gave up 6 bases and J gave up 0 bases, with 7 bases separating them. Germline assignment: CDR1 LGHNT and CDR2 FRNRAP. This CDR3 has 13 amino acids. The CDR3 nucleotides are TGTGCTAGTGGCCCCCTCAGCACAGATACGCAGTATTTT. Protein: CASGPLSTDTQYF.